The 6 T cell receptor beta chains in this list originate from one sample, sequenced in a study of cytomegalovirus exposure and HLA in healthy donors. Amplification used 60 Vbeta primers and 13 Jbeta primers. Sequencing used immunoSEQ multiplex PCR; TCRdb keeps in-frame clones, though not all of them. This table holds 100,000 to 150,000 clones, more than 75% found once. The sequenced sample consisted of PBMCs. The receptors shown here come from a woman in her sixties or seventies in good health and CMV-seropositive.

The V and J genes are TRBV9 and TRBJ1-4; 7 bases match TRBD1. Germline V gene sequence: CDR1 SGDLS, CDR2 YYNGEE. The CDR3 totals 15 residues. V shed 4 bases and J 4 bases; nucleotides not matched to a gene: 7. Here the CDR3 reads CASSPRTGFNEKLFF. The CDR3 DNA reads as TGTGCCAGCAGCCCTAGGACAGGATTTAATGAAAAACTGTTTTTT.

The genes are TRBV18 and TRBJ2-5; tentative D call: TRBD2 (6 bases). The CDR3 has 13 amino acids. Germline V gene sequence: CDR1 KGHSH, CDR2 LQKENI. Trimming removed 4 bases from V and 1 base from J, with 7 bases in between. The CDR3: CASSQGLQETQYF. The CDR3 region has the DNA TGTGCCAGCTCACAGGGACTCCAAGAGACCCAGTACTTC.

The chain carries TRBV5-4 and TRBJ1-3; D remains ambiguous. CDR1 SGHNT and CDR2 YYREEE come from the germline V gene (reference sequence). The CDR3 spans 14 residues. V was shortened by 5 bases and J by 0 bases, with 9 bases between the two germline ends. The CDR3 DNA reads as TGTGCCAGCAGTCTTACAGTCTCTGGAAACACCATATATTTT. Encoded protein: CASSLTVSGNTIYF.

As regards this clone: Other DNA sequences within the sample encode an identical CDR3. V gene TRBV7-2 combines with J gene TRBJ2-7, with 9 nucleotides matching TRBD2. Germline values: CDR1 SGHTA, CDR2 FQGNSA. V gave up 5 bases and J gave up 6 bases; unmatched junction bases: 14. This CDR3 has 16 residues. This chain's CDR3 is CASSQGVAGASGEQYF. The CDR3 DNA is TGTGCCAGCAGCCAGGGGGTAGCGGGGGCCTCAGGCGAGCAGTACTTC.

The chain combines TRBV4-1 with TRBJ1-1; D unresolved. This CDR3 has 14 amino acids. Germline CDR1 reads MGHRA; CDR2 reads YSYEKL. V lost 4 bases, J lost 9 bases, and 18 bases lay in between. CDR3 sequence: CASSRGSVGEKAFF. DNA of the CDR3: TGCGCCAGCAGCCGAGGGTCGGTAGGAGAGAAAGCTTTCTTT.

The V call is TRBV7-2, the J call TRBJ1-1, with D perhaps matching TRBD1 (5 bases). V shed 5 bases and J shed 4 bases, with 17 bases lying between them. There are 15 residues in the CDR3. The germline gives CDR1 SGHTA, CDR2 FQGNSA. DNA for the CDR3: TGTGCCAGCAGCCCCCAGGGACTCCGCGGCACTGAAGCTTTCTTT. Translated, it gives CASSPQGLRGTEAFF.